Included here is one T cell receptor (beta chain) sequence, with context. As yet, its antigen is unknown. The data stem from a study of cytomegalovirus exposure and HLA in healthy donors. General study findings and limits: When analyzed later, the rates of TCR association showed variation by HLA locus, with DRB1 the most and HLA-C the fewest.

CDR3 length equals 14 residues. Germline V gene lookup returns CDR1 MNHEY and CDR2 SMNVEV (reference sequence). V was clipped by 2 bases and J by 9 bases; unmatched bases: 1. Both 60 Vbeta primers and 13 Jbeta primers went into the PCR. Clones were read by immunoSEQ multiplex PCR, and TCRdb kept only the in-frame ones, dropping some. The data show 300,000 or so clones, roughly 81% seen once. The gene calls are TRBV27 and TRBJ2-1; 13 bases align to TRBD2. Sequencing was carried out using PBMCs. This TCR was recovered from a woman in her forties in good health and CMV-seropositive. CDR3: CASSLGTSGTEQFF. The CDR3 DNA reads TGTGCCAGCAGTTTAGGGACTAGCGGGACTGAGCAGTTCTTC.